The T cell receptor beta chain under discussion was sequenced for a study of ipilimumab plus nivolumab after autologous stem cell transplantation. Profiling relied on immunoSEQ multiplex PCR, and the TCRdb table lists in-frame clones only, not all of them. The top ten clones hold 12% of a sample with roughly 3,000 clones, around four fifths of them seen once. The CDR3 spans 13 residues. Germline V gives CDR1 WSHSY, CDR2 SAAADI. V trimming: 10 bases; J trimming: 1 base; junction bases outside the gene matches: 6. The chain carries TRBV10-2 and TRBJ1-1; 7 positions match TRBD1. The sample in question was PBMCs, obtained in a trial of ipilimumab plus nivolumab as post-transplant consolidation. This receptor was taken from a male donor with multiple myeloma. Written as DNA, the CDR3 is TGCGCCACCAGGGCAGGGGGGAACACTGAAGCTTTCTTT. It codes for CATRAGGNTEAFF.